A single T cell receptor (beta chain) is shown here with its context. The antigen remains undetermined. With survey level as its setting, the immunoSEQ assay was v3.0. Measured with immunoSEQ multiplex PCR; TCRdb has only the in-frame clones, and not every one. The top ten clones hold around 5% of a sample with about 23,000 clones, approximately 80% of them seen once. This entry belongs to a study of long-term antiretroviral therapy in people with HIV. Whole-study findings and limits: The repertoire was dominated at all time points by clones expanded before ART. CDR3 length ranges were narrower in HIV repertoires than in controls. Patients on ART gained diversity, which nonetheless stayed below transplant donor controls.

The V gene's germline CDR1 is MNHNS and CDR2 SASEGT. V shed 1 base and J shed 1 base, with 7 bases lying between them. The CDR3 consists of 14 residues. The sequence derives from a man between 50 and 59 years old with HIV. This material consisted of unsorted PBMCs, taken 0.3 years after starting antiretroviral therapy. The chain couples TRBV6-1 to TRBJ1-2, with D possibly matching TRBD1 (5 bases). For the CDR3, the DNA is TGTGCCAGCAGTGAAGGACAGTTTAACTATGGCTACACCTTC. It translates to CASSEGQFNYGYTF.